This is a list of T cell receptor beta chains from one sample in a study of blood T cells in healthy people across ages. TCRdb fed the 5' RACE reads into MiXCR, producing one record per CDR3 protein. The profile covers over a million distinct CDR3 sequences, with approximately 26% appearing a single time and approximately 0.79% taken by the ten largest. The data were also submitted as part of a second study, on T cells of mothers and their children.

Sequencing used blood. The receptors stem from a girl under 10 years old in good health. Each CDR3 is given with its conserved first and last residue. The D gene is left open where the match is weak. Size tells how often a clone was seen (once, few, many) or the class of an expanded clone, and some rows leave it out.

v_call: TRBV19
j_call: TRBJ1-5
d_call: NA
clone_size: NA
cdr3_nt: TGTGCCAGTAACTCGGGGAATCAGCCCCAGCATTTT
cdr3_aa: CASNSGNQPQHF

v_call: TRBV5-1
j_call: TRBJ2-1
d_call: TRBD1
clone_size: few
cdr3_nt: TGCGCCAGCAGCCCCGTTATAGGGGGCTACTACAATGAGCAGTTCTTC
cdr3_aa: CASSPVIGGYYNEQFF

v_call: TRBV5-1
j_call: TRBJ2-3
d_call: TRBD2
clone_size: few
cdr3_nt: TGCGCCGGACGATCGGGACTAGCGGGAGAGGTGGATACGCAGTATTTT
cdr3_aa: CAGRSGLAGEVDTQYF

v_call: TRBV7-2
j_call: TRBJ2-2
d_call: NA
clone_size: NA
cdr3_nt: TGTGCCAGCAGCTCTTACTTCACCGGGGAGCTGTTTTTT
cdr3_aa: CASSSYFTGELFF

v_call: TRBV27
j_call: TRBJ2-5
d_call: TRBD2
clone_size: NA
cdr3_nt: TGTGCCAGCCGCCGACTAGCGGGAGATGAGACCCAGTACTTC
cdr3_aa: CASRRLAGDETQYF

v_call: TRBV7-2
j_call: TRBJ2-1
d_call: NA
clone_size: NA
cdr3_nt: TGTGCCAGCAGCTCCCGGCCGGGCCATCCTAGGCGTTGGAACAATGAGCAGTTCTTC
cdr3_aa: CASSSRPGHPRRWNNEQFF

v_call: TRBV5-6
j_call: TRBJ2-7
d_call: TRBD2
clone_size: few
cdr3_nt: TGTGCCAGCAGCTTCCTCACCCTAACGGCGACTAGCAAGCGCTACGAGCAGTACTTC
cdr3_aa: CASSFLTLTATSKRYEQYF

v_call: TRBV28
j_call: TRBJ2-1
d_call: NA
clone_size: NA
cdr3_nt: TGTGCCAGCAGTGGCAGTGGCCCTTACAATGAGCAGTTCTTC
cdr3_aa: CASSGSGPYNEQFF

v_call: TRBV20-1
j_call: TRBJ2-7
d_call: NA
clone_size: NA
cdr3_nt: TGCAGTGCTAGAGATCGGATGGGCGAGCAGTACTTC
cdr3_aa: CSARDRMGEQYF

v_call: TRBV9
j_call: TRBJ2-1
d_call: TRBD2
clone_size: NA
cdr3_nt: TGTGCCAGCAGCGTGGGGGAAGGACTAGCGGGGCTTCCTGTGGATGAGCAGTTCTTC
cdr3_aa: CASSVGEGLAGLPVDEQFF

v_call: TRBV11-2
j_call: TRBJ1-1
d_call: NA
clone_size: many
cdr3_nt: TGTGCCAGCACCCGAGGGAACACTGAAGCTTTCTTT
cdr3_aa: CASTRGNTEAFF

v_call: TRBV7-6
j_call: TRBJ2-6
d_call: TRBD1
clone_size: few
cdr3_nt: TGTGCCAGCAGCTTAGTGGGACAGAGCTCTGGGGCCAACGTCCTGACTTTC
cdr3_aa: CASSLVGQSSGANVLTF

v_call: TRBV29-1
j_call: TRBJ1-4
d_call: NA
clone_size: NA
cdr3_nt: TGCAGCGTCGCCGACGGGGTAAAACTGTTTTTT
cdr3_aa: CSVADGVKLFF

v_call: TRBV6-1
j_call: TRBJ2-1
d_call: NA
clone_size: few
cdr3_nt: TGTGCCATCCAACCCAGCGACCGATCCTCCTACAATGAGCAGTTCTTC
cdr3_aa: CAIQPSDRSSYNEQFF

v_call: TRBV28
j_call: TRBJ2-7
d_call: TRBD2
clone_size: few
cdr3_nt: TGTGCCAGCAGTCAGGGACTAGCGGGGGCAGACGTGAAATCGACTTCCTACGAGCAGTACTTC
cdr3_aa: CASSQGLAGADVKSTSYEQYF

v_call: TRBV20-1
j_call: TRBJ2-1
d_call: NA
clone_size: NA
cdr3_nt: TGCAGTGCATCAGTTTTAGCAGGCGAGCAGTTCTTC
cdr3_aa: CSASVLAGEQFF

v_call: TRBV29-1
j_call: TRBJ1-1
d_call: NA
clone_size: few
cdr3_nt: TGCAGCACCGGCTGGGCGAACACTGAAGCTTTCTTT
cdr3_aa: CSTGWANTEAFF

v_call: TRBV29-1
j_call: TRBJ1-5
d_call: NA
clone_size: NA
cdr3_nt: TGCAGCGTTGGGGGACATCCCGATCAGCCCCAGCATTTT
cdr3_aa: CSVGGHPDQPQHF

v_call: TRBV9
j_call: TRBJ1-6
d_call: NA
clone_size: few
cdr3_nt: TGTGCCAGCAGCGAGTCGGGGTCGGATTCACCCCTCCACTTT
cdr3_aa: CASSESGSDSPLHF

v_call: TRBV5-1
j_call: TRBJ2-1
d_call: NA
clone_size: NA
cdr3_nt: TGCGCCAGCAGCTTTAGGAGGACGGATGAGCAGTTCTTC
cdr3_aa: CASSFRRTDEQFF

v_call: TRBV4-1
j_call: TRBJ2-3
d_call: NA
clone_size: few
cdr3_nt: TGCGCCAGCAGCCAAGTCTCTTTTACCACAGATACGCAGTATTTT
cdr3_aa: CASSQVSFTTDTQYF

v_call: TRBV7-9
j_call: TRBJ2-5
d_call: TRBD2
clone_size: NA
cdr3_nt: TGTGCCAGCAGCCCTGGGGGAGCGGGAGGAGAGACCCAGTACTTC
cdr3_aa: CASSPGGAGGETQYF

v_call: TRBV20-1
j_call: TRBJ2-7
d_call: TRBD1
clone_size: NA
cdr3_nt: TGCAGTGCTAGAGAGTTGACAGGGAGATCCTACGAGCAGTACTTC
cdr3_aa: CSARELTGRSYEQYF

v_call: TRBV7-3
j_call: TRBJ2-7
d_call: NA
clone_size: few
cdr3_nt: TGTGCCAGCAGCTTATGGGCTCAATCGGACGAGCAGTACTTC
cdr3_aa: CASSLWAQSDEQYF

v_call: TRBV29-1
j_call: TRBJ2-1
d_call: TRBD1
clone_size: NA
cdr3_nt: TGCAGCTCCTGGACAGGGGACTCCTACAATGAGCAGTTCTTC
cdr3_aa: CSSWTGDSYNEQFF

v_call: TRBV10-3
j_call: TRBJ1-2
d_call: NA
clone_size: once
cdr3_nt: TGTGCCTTTTCCTTGACAGATAACTATGGCTACACCTTC
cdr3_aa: CAFSLTDNYGYTF

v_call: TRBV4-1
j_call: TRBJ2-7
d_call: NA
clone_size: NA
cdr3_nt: TGCGCCAGCAGCCAAGACGCTGGGGACTACGAGCAGTACTTC
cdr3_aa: CASSQDAGDYEQYF

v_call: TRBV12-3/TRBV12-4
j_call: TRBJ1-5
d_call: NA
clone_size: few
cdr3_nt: TGTGCCAGCAGCAGACGTAATCAGCCCCAGCATTTT
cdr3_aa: CASSRRNQPQHF

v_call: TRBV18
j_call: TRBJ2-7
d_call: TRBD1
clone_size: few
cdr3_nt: TGTGCCAGCTCACCCACAACAGGGGGGATATCCTACGAGCAGTACTTC
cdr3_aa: CASSPTTGGISYEQYF

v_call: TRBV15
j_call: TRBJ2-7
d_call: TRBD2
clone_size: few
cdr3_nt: TGTGCCACCAGCCGGGGGGGGTCCTACGAGCAGTACTTC
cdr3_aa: CATSRGGSYEQYF

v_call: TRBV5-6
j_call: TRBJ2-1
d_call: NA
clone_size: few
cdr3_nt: TGTGCCAGCAGCTTGTGGCGGGAGCAGTTCTTC
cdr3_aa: CASSLWREQFF

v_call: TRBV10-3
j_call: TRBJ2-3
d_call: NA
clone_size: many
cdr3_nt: TGTGCCATCAGCGGGGACGCAACCTTCACAGATACGCAGTATTTT
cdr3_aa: CAISGDATFTDTQYF